Shown below are 27 T cell receptor beta chains from a single sample sequenced in a study of T-cell reconstitution after alpha-beta-depleted transplantation in children. It was with unique molecular identifiers that the TCRbeta library was prepared. TCRdb fed the PCR reads into MiXCR, producing one record per CDR3 protein. The sample shows about 400,000 distinct CDR3 sequences, around 15% of them seen only once. Sample: PBMCs, mostly from graft donor cells, taken 360 days after TCRalphabeta/CD19-depleted stem cell transplant. The source of these receptors is a boy younger than two who had a stem cell transplant for Wiskott-Aldrich syndrome, so the T cells may come from the graft donor.

This clonotype has a handful of counts. J is TRBJ2-2 and V is TRBV11-1; 8 positions match TRBD2. The CDR3 covers 18 residues. After removal of 4 bases from V and 2 bases from J, the junction contained 12 bases not matched to a gene. Germline lookup yields CDR1 SGHAT and CDR2 FQDESV (reference sequence). The CDR3 DNA follows: TGTGCCAGCAGCTCTAGCGATACCGGGACTAGTAACACCGGGGAGCTGTTTTTT. This translates into CASSSSDTGTSNTGELFF.

The chain joins TRBV7-6 to TRBJ2-7, with TRBD2 identical over 8 bases. This CDR3 comprises 15 residues. The trim removed 2 bases at V and 7 bases at J, leaving 10 bases unmatched. The germline V gene has CDR1 SGHVS and CDR2 FNYEAQ. As DNA, the CDR3 is TGTGCCAGCAGCTTACGTGTCGGGGGGGCGTGGGAGCAGTACTTC. Residues: CASSLRVGGAWEQYF. Filled out from reference TRBV7-6 and TRBJ2-7, the complete variable domain reads GAGVSQSPRYKVTKRGQDVALRCDPISGHVSLYWYRQALGQGPEFLTYFNYEAQQDKSGLPNDRFSAERPEGSISTLTIQRTEQRDSAMYRCASSLRVGGAWEQYFGPGTRLTVT.

The chain couples TRBV28 to TRBJ2-7, with D possibly matching TRBD1 (6 bases). This CDR3 spans 16 amino acids. V was clipped by 6 bases and J by 0 bases, with 18 bases between them. Per germline, CDR1 MDHEN and CDR2 SYDVKM. The CDR3 is CASSPLATGSSYEQYF. CDR3 in DNA: TGTGCCAGCAGCCCCCTCGCTACAGGGAGCTCCTACGAGCAGTACTTC.

This clonotype was picked up a small number of times. The J gene is TRBJ2-5, the V gene TRBV6-1; 8 bases match TRBD1. The CDR3 extends over 15 amino acids. Germline loops: CDR1 MNHNS, CDR2 SASEGT. Trimming cost V 1 base and J 4 bases; bases outside gene matches: 5. The CDR3 DNA reads TGTGCCAGCAGTGAAGGGGCGACAGGGGTAGAGACCCAGTACTTC. Amino acids: CASSEGATGVETQYF.

This clonotype occurred a few times. V is TRBV12-3 or TRBV12-4 and J is TRBJ1-1, with 8 bases fitting TRBD1. After removal of 7 bases from V and 4 bases from J, the junction contained 8 bases not matched to a gene. The CDR3 is made up of 14 amino acids. As DNA, the CDR3 is TGTGCCAGCACCTACACAGGGGGAAGCACTGAAGCTTTCTTT. It encodes CASTYTGGSTEAFF.

This chain joins TRBV25-1 and TRBJ2-7; D gene uncertain. Trimming stripped 9 bases from V and 2 bases from J, with 14 bases between. Germline CDR1 MGHDK, CDR2 SYGVNS. The CDR3 loop spans 13 amino acids. The CDR3 region has the DNA TGTGCCAGGAGCCCCGGACGACCCTACGAGCAGTACTTC. It is translated as CARSPGRPYEQYF.

This clonotype was seen a handful of times. V usage is TRBV29-1 and J usage is TRBJ2-1, with TRBD2 matching over 7 bases. The ends lost 8 bases at V and 9 bases at J; junction bases unmatched: 4. This CDR3 comprises 10 residues. Germline CDR1 is SQVTM and CDR2 is ANQGSEA. This CDR3 is CSTAGPEQFF. The CDR3 DNA sequence: TGCAGCACAGCGGGACCTGAGCAGTTCTTC.

The chain employs TRBV4-3 and TRBJ2-6; D may be TRBD1 (5 bases). V lost 4 bases and J 0 bases, leaving 13 bases between the germline ends. Germline loops: CDR1 LGHNA, CDR2 YSLEER. CDR3 length: 17 amino acids. As DNA, the CDR3 is TGCGCCAGCAGCCGCAGGGTTGCGCTCTCTGGGGCCAACGTCCTGACTTTC. Amino acid sequence: CASSRRVALSGANVLTF.

The chain is built from TRBV18 and TRBJ2-6; no firm D call. CDR3 length: 19 amino acids. Trimming pared 2 bases from V and 1 base from J, leaving 18 bases between. From germline, CDR1 is KGHSH and CDR2 LQKENI. CDR3 sequence (DNA): TGTGCCAGCTCACCAGGTTCGCCAGGAAGCTTTTCTGGGGCCAACGTCCTGACTTTC. Translated: CASSPGSPGSFSGANVLTF.

This rearrangement joins TRBV7-9 to TRBJ2-2; D remains unclear. The V gene's germline CDR1 is SEHNR and CDR2 FQNEAQ (reference sequence). The CDR3 extends over 15 amino acids. Trimming stripped 2 bases from V and 4 bases from J, with 11 bases between. The CDR3: CASSLKSRSTGELFF. The DNA for the CDR3 is TGTGCCAGCAGCTTAAAAAGCAGGTCCACCGGGGAGCTGTTTTTT.

The CDR3 here is CASSQQGFEQYF. CDR3 DNA: TGTGCCAGCAGCCAGCAGGGATTCGAGCAGTACTTC. The J gene is TRBJ2-7, the V gene TRBV12-3 or TRBV12-4; D perhaps matches TRBD1 (5 bases). V was cut by 6 bases and J by 6 bases, with 12 bases left in between. The CDR3 loop spans 12 amino acids.

The V gene is TRBV7-9, the J gene TRBJ2-7; D could derive from TRBD1 or TRBD2 (5 bases each). There are 15 residues in the CDR3. The V end was cut by 5 bases, the J end by 3 bases, with 17 bases between. Germline loops: CDR1 SEHNR, CDR2 FQNEAQ (reference sequence). The CDR3 loop reads CASSPRRTPYYEQYF. The CDR3 nucleotides are TGTGCCAGCAGCCCCAGGAGGACACCTTACTACGAGCAGTACTTC.

The chain carries TRBV28 and TRBJ1-5; 8 nucleotides agree with TRBD1. This CDR3 has 15 residues. Germline V CDR1 and CDR2: MDHEN, SYDVKM. V lost 0 bases, J lost 4 bases, and 2 bases stayed unmatched. The CDR3 DNA is TGTGCCAGCAGTTTATGGTGGACAGGGAATCAGCCCCAGCATTTT. Protein product: CASSLWWTGNQPQHF.

This clonotype was seen only a few times. This chain joins TRBV29-1 and TRBJ2-5; possibly TRBD2 for D (6 bases). The CDR3 loop spans 14 amino acids. V was cut by 6 bases and J by 5 bases, with 19 bases left in between. Germline V gene lookup returns CDR1 SQVTM and CDR2 ANQGSEA. DNA for the CDR3: TGCAGCGTGAAAGTGTGGGGAGCGGGTGAGACCCAGTACTTC. Translation gives CSVKVWGAGETQYF.

CDR3 protein: CSARKGSAQETQYF. CDR3 coding DNA: TGCAGTGCTAGAAAGGGCTCGGCCCAAGAGACCCAGTACTTC. This rearrangement joins TRBV20-1 to TRBJ2-5; D is unclear. This CDR3 has 14 residues. With 2 bases removed from V and 1 base from J, the gap between germline ends came to 11 bases. In germline, CDR1 is DFQATT, CDR2 SNEGSKA (reference sequence).

The chain is built from TRBV12-3 or TRBV12-4 and TRBJ2-6, with no clear D. This CDR3 region has 17 residues. Trimming removed 3 bases at V and 0 bases at J, with 12 bases between. CDR3 bases: TGTGCCAGCAGTTTTACCTTTTCCTACTCTGGGGCCAACGTCCTGACTTTC. Amino acid sequence: CASSFTFSYSGANVLTF.

The rearrangement links TRBV19 to TRBJ2-1; D is unresolved. Germline CDR1 reads LNHDA; CDR2 reads SQIVND (reference sequence). CDR3 size: 15 residues. Trimming cost V 3 bases and J 0 bases, with 9 bases left between them. CDR3 in DNA: TGTGCCAGTAGTATTGTGGTTAGCTCCTACAATGAGCAGTTCTTC. This codes for CASSIVVSSYNEQFF.

This clonotype was seen ten or more times. The chain couples TRBV29-1 to TRBJ1-1, with 7 positions matching TRBD1. V dropped 6 bases and J dropped 10; count of bases not matched to a gene: 11. CDR1 and CDR2 from the germline V gene are SQVTM and ANQGSEA. CDR3 length: 12 amino acids. In nucleotides, the CDR3 is TGCAGCGTGACACCCAGGCCAGGGGGAGCTTTCTTT. Its translation: CSVTPRPGGAFF.

This clonotype was recorded a few times. This sequence joins TRBV4-3 and TRBJ2-7; D is ambiguous. V lost 0 bases and J lost 4, with 10 bases in between. Germline CDR1 and CDR2: LGHNA and YSLEER. This CDR3 has 14 amino acids. This CDR3 is CASSQDARTYEQYF. CDR3 DNA: TGCGCCAGCAGCCAAGATGCTAGAACTTACGAGCAGTACTTC.

The rearrangement uses TRBV5-1 and TRBJ2-1; D is possibly TRBD2 (5 bases). The germline gives CDR1 SGHRS, CDR2 YFSETQ. The CDR3 spans 16 residues. Trimming pared 0 bases from V and 5 bases from J, leaving 15 bases between. Written as DNA, the CDR3 is TGCGCCAGCAGCTTGGGGGTGATAGCGACTAACAATGAGCAGTTCTTC. Translating gives CASSLGVIATNNEQFF.

In its sample, this clonotype was seen a few times. The V and J genes are TRBV12-3 or TRBV12-4 and TRBJ2-1, with TRBD2 matching over 8 bases. The CDR3 spans 15 residues. The V segment lost 4 bases and the J segment 10 bases; nucleotides outside the gene matches: 12. In nucleotides, the CDR3 is TGTGCCAGCAGTTCGAGAGGCCTACGGGGGGGAGAGCAGTTCTTC. Protein: CASSSRGLRGGEQFF.

This clonotype has a count of ten or more. The V gene is TRBV4-1, the J gene TRBJ1-2; 8 bases match TRBD1. Germline assignment: CDR1 MGHRA and CDR2 YSYEKL. This CDR3 spans 17 amino acids. V was pared by 0 bases and J by 2 bases, with 8 bases of the junction left unmatched. CDR3 DNA: TGCGCCAGCAGCCAAGAATCGGGACAGGCCGAAAACTATGGCTACACCTTC. Residues: CASSQESGQAENYGYTF.

This clonotype was seen repeatedly, ten times or more. The V gene is TRBV9, the J gene TRBJ2-7; the D gene is possibly TRBD1 (5 bases). Per the germline V gene, CDR1 is SGDLS and CDR2 is YYNGEE. The V gene lost 4 bases and the J gene lost 7 bases, with 12 bases spanning the gap. This CDR3 is 12 amino acids long. The CDR3 here is CASSLPGQEQYF. The CDR3, as DNA: TGTGCCAGCAGCTTGCCAGGGCAAGAGCAGTACTTC.

This clonotype was observed a few times. This chain connects TRBV20-1 to TRBJ2-1; possible D gene TRBD2, 5 bases. Deletions cut 5 bases from V and 0 bases from J, with 11 bases between. Germline V gives CDR1 DFQATT, CDR2 SNEGSKA (reference sequence). This CDR3 contains 14 residues. DNA of the CDR3: TGCAGTGCTCAGGACTGGAGCTCCTACAATGAGCAGTTCTTC. As protein: CSAQDWSSYNEQFF.

Only a few counts were recorded for this clonotype. The V and J genes are TRBV28 and TRBJ2-3, with D perhaps matching TRBD1 or TRBD2 (5 bases each). Trimming removed 6 bases from V and 4 bases from J, with 20 bases in between. Germline V CDR1 and CDR2: MDHEN, SYDVKM. The CDR3 consists of 16 residues. This CDR3 is CASSFGTIGAADTQYF. The CDR3 coding sequence is TGTGCCAGCAGCTTCGGGACCATTGGAGCGGCAGATACGCAGTATTTT.

This clonotype occurred a few times. J is TRBJ2-7 and V is TRBV7-2; 8 bases align to TRBD2. Germline V lookup: CDR1 SGHTA, CDR2 FQGNSA. This CDR3 region has 14 residues. J gave up 7 bases and V 3 bases, and 8 bases lay outside the gene matches. The CDR3 DNA is TGTGCCAGCAGCTTCGGCGGGGGGAAGAGGGAGCAGTACTTC. Its translation is CASSFGGGKREQYF.

This clonotype was found many times. The chain links TRBV29-1 to TRBJ1-1; weak D call: TRBD1 (6 bases). Germline V lookup: CDR1 SQVTM, CDR2 ANQGSEA. V lost 7 bases, J lost 2 bases, and 8 bases lay in between. This CDR3 has 11 residues. The CDR3 DNA follows: TGCAGCGGGACAGACAACACTGAAGCTTTCTTT. Its translation is CSGTDNTEAFF.